The 26 T cell receptor beta chains below were found in one sample sequenced in a study of cytomegalovirus exposure and HLA in healthy donors. Assay: immunoSEQ multiplex PCR; the TCRdb copy retains only in-frame clones and omits some. The sample lists around 350,000 clones, 86% occurring once. The sample consisted of PBMCs. The receptor source for this set is a woman between 18 and 29 years old in good health and CMV-seronegative.

The chain couples TRBV7-3 to TRBJ2-3; TRBD1 agrees at 10 bases. Germline CDR1 SGHTA, CDR2 FQGTGA. J was trimmed by 2 bases and V by 6 bases; bases with no gene match: 5. The CDR3 sequence is 15 residues long. CDR3 amino acids: CASSRTGGYTDTQYF. The DNA of the CDR3 is TGTGCCAGCAGTCGGACAGGGGGATACACAGATACGCAGTATTTT.

The chain is built from TRBV5-1 and TRBJ2-7; weak D call: TRBD2 (5 bases). The ends were cut back, 0 bases at V and 2 bases at J, with 12 bases in the middle. The CDR3 has 15 amino acids. The germline CDR1 and CDR2 sequences are SGHRS and YFSETQ. CDR3 loop: CASSLESGGPYEQYF. For the CDR3, the DNA is TGCGCCAGCAGCTTGGAAAGCGGCGGACCCTACGAGCAGTACTTC.

As regards this clone: Other DNA sequences in the same sample also yield this CDR3. This chain uses TRBV7-9 with TRBJ1-5; 9 bases map to TRBD1. The CDR3 covers 14 residues. The germline V gene encodes CDR1 SEHNR and CDR2 FQNEAQ (reference sequence). The V gene end was trimmed by 5 bases and the J gene end by 7 bases; junction bases not matched to a gene: 6. The CDR3 coding sequence is TGTGCCAGCAGCCCAGGACAGGGGAGCCAGCCCCAGCATTTT. It codes for CASSPGQGSQPQHF.

CDR3 DNA: TGTGCCAGCAGTTCCCACAGGAGACCATACGAGCAGTACTTC. Its translation is CASSSHRRPYEQYF. The chain employs TRBV27 and TRBJ2-7; perhaps TRBD1 as D (5 bases). Germline V gene sequence: CDR1 MNHEY, CDR2 SMNVEV (reference sequence). There are 14 residues in the CDR3. V shed 4 bases and J shed 4 bases, with 14 bases lying between them.

This rearrangement joins TRBV7-6 to TRBJ2-1, with D unresolved. The CDR3 consists of 11 residues. V gave up 4 bases and J gave up 9 bases, with 7 bases separating them. CDR1 SGHVS and CDR2 FNYEAQ come from the germline V gene. Written as DNA, the CDR3 is TGTGCCAGCAGCTCCGAGGTTGAGCAGTTCTTC. Translation: CASSSEVEQFF.

The table lists this clone with a count of one. The V call is TRBV27, the J call TRBJ2-7; weak D call: TRBD1 (6 bases). This CDR3 spans 14 amino acids. Germline V gene sequence: CDR1 MNHEY, CDR2 SMNVEV (reference sequence). V lost 6 bases and J lost 6, with 18 bases in between. The DNA of the CDR3 is TGTGCCAGCAGACCAACACAGGGACGAGGCGAGCAGTACTTC. This translates into CASRPTQGRGEQYF.

The rearrangement joins TRBV7-8 to TRBJ2-2; the match to TRBD2 covers 9 bases. The germline V gene has CDR1 SGHVS and CDR2 FQNEAQ. This CDR3 has 16 amino acids. The V gene end was trimmed by 5 bases and the J gene end by 7 bases; junction bases not matched to a gene: 11. The chain's CDR3 is CASSVGLARGVGELFF. The CDR3 coding sequence is TGTGCCAGCAGCGTTGGACTAGCGCGGGGGGTCGGGGAGCTGTTTTTT.

The CDR3 loop is CASSSHRGRTEAFF. CDR3 DNA: TGTGCCAGCAGTTCCCACAGGGGCAGAACTGAAGCTTTCTTT. The chain links TRBV6-5 to TRBJ1-1; 7 bases are shared with TRBD1. Germline CDR1 is MNHEY and CDR2 is SVGAGI. The CDR3 has 14 amino acids. Losses at the gene ends were 4 bases for V and 5 bases for J; bases not matched to a gene: 7.

The chain recombines TRBV4-1 with TRBJ1-2; unclear D gene. Trimming pared 3 bases from V and 4 bases from J, leaving 18 bases between. CDR3 size: 16 residues. In germline, CDR1 is MGHRA, CDR2 YSYEKL. The CDR3 DNA is TGCGCCAGCAGCCAGCCAGGAGGGCCCAGGAGCTATGGCTACACCTTC. Its translation is CASSQPGGPRSYGYTF.

The V gene is TRBV11-2, the J gene TRBJ2-3; 11 bases are a match to TRBD2. CDR3 size: 15 residues. The germline CDR1 and CDR2 sequences are SGHAT and FQNNGV. V dropped 4 bases and J dropped 4; count of bases not matched to a gene: 4. The CDR3 sequence: CASSSLGLAADTQYF. The CDR3 DNA reads as TGTGCCAGCAGCTCGCTGGGACTAGCGGCAGATACGCAGTATTTT. The full variable domain, completed using reference TRBV11-2 and TRBJ2-3, is EAGVAQSPRYKIIEKRQSVAFWCNPISGHATLYWYQQILGQGPKLLIQFQNNGVVDDSQLPKDRFSAERLKGVDSTLKIQPAKLEDSAVYLCASSSLGLAADTQYFGPGTRLTVL.

This clone was detected a few times. V usage is TRBV5-1 and J usage is TRBJ2-7; D gene uncertain. The germline V gene has CDR1 SGHRS and CDR2 YFSETQ. The length of the CDR3 is 13 residues. Trimming cost V 1 base and J 0 bases, with 5 bases left between them. CDR3 in DNA: TGCGCCAGCAGCTTGCGAGACTCCTACGAGCAGTACTTC. Protein sequence: CASSLRDSYEQYF.

This rearrangement joins TRBV10-3 to TRBJ2-1, with 11 positions matching TRBD2. V lost 1 base and J lost 5; bases outside the gene matches: 10. The CDR3 length is 18 residues. Germline loops: CDR1 ENHRY, CDR2 SYGVKD. The CDR3 sequence is CAISEFLTAGLADNEQFF. The CDR3 nucleotides read TGTGCCATCAGTGAGTTCCTAACAGCGGGACTAGCGGACAATGAGCAGTTCTTC.

The V and J genes are TRBV6-1 and TRBJ2-3; D is unclear. The germline V gene encodes CDR1 MNHNS and CDR2 SASEGT. V lost 4 bases, J lost 6 bases, and 11 bases lay in between. The length of the CDR3 is 13 residues. CDR3 in DNA: TGTGCCAGCAGTGGTACGGTTCGGGATACGCAGTATTTT. Protein: CASSGTVRDTQYF.

The chain is built from TRBV4-1 and TRBJ2-1; D call uncertain. V was pared by 4 bases and J by 0 bases, with 19 bases between. The CDR3 covers 18 residues. Germline V gives CDR1 MGHRA, CDR2 YSYEKL. CDR3 loop: CASSRKPLTPGSYNEQFF. Written as DNA, the CDR3 is TGCGCCAGCAGCCGAAAACCCCTTACCCCCGGCTCCTACAATGAGCAGTTCTTC.

The chain joins TRBV5-5 to TRBJ1-5, with 9 nucleotides matching TRBD1. Per the germline V gene, CDR1 is SGHKS and CDR2 is YYEKEE (reference sequence). With 6 bases clipped from V and 3 bases from J, the junction kept 10 bases outside the gene matches. There are 16 residues in the CDR3. Here the CDR3 reads CASNLRDRAINQPQHF. CDR3 bases: TGTGCCAGCAACCTCAGGGACAGGGCCATCAATCAGCCCCAGCATTTT.

The chain uses TRBV5-4 and TRBJ2-2; 7 positions match TRBD1. This CDR3 is built from 15 residues. CDR1 and CDR2 (germline): SGHNT, YYREEE (reference sequence). V was pared by 0 bases and J by 6 bases, with 5 bases of the junction left unmatched. The CDR3 is CASSLGSGGAGELFF. The CDR3 DNA follows: TGTGCCAGCAGCTTGGGGTCAGGGGGTGCCGGGGAGCTGTTTTTT.

This clone was picked up one time. V is TRBV7-6 and J is TRBJ2-3, with D perhaps matching TRBD1 (5 bases). Per germline, CDR1 SGHVS and CDR2 FNYEAQ. V was trimmed by 2 bases and J by 1 base, leaving 7 bases between them. The CDR3 runs 14 residues. The CDR3 DNA sequence: TGTGCCAGCAGCTTAAGGGGCGGCACAGATACGCAGTATTTT. As protein: CASSLRGGTDTQYF. Using reference TRBV7-6 and TRBJ2-3 for the parts outside the CDR3, the full variable domain is GAGVSQSPRYKVTKRGQDVALRCDPISGHVSLYWYRQALGQGPEFLTYFNYEAQQDKSGLPNDRFSAERPEGSISTLTIQRTEQRDSAMYRCASSLRGGTDTQYFGPGTRLTVL.

This clone was observed a few times. The chain combines TRBV11-2 with TRBJ2-5; 8 bases fit TRBD2. V shed 6 bases, J shed 1 base, and the junction held 7 bases outside the gene matches. Germline lookup yields CDR1 SGHAT and CDR2 FQNNGV. CDR3 length: 15 residues. This CDR3 is CASRPIAGPQETQYF. The CDR3 DNA reads as TGTGCCAGCAGACCAATAGCGGGGCCCCAAGAGACCCAGTACTTC.

The chain is built from TRBV2 and TRBJ2-7; weak D call: TRBD2 (5 bases). The V gene's germline CDR1 is SNHLY and CDR2 FYNNEI. V gave up 6 bases and J gave up 3 bases, with 21 bases separating them. The CDR3 is made up of 16 amino acids. This CDR3 is CASRRARIPALYEQYF. For the CDR3, the DNA is TGTGCCAGCAGGAGGGCCCGGATACCCGCACTCTACGAGCAGTACTTC.

This chain uses TRBV19 with TRBJ1-1; 7 bases line up with TRBD1. The V gene end was trimmed by 5 bases and the J gene end by 4 bases; junction bases not matched to a gene: 10. The germline V gene has CDR1 LNHDA and CDR2 SQIVND (reference sequence). The CDR3 spans 15 residues. CDR3 DNA: TGTGCCAGTAGTCCAGGAGGGACAGTGGGCACTGAAGCTTTCTTT. Protein: CASSPGGTVGTEAFF.

In its sample, this clone was seen once. This sequence joins TRBV28 and TRBJ1-5; unclear D gene. This CDR3 is built from 15 residues. Germline CDR1 reads MDHEN; CDR2 reads SYDVKM. The germline V and J ends were trimmed by 6 bases and 0 bases, with 12 bases remaining between them. The chain's CDR3 is CASRPGGSSNQPQHF. CDR3 coding DNA: TGTGCCAGCAGGCCTGGAGGGTCTAGCAATCAGCCCCAGCATTTT.

This sequence joins TRBV28 and TRBJ2-6; D may be TRBD2 (5 bases). The CDR3 sequence is 18 residues long. Trimming removed 3 bases at V and 4 bases at J, with 19 bases between. Per the germline V gene, CDR1 is MDHEN and CDR2 is SYDVKM. In nucleotides, the CDR3 is TGTGCCAGCAGTTTCCGTTTTCCGGGCCGGGGAGGGGCCAACGTCCTGACTTTC. Its protein product is CASSFRFPGRGGANVLTF.

The rearrangement links TRBV10-2 to TRBJ1-2; 9 bases match TRBD1. The germline V gene has CDR1 WSHSY and CDR2 SAAADI. The CDR3 is 17 amino acids. Trimming at V came to 4 bases and at J to 2 bases, leaving 11 bases not matched to a gene. CDR3: CASSAQRGQGQNYGYTF. CDR3 bases: TGCGCCAGCAGTGCCCAGCGGGGACAGGGACAGAACTATGGCTACACCTTC.

This chain joins TRBV27 and TRBJ2-3, with D possibly TRBD2 on 7 matching bases. The CDR3 runs 14 residues. CDR1 and CDR2 (germline): MNHEY, SMNVEV (reference sequence). V was shortened by 7 bases and J by 3 bases, with 14 bases between the two germline ends. The CDR3 is CASTSGRGTDTQYF. The CDR3 DNA sequence: TGTGCCAGCACGTCGGGGAGGGGGACAGATACGCAGTATTTT.

This chain connects TRBV10-1 to TRBJ1-1, with D unclear. Deletions cut 8 bases from V and 4 bases from J, with 17 bases between. Per germline, CDR1 WNHNN and CDR2 SYGVQD (reference sequence). This CDR3 contains 14 residues. The CDR3 DNA sequence: TGCGCCAGCGATACCCGGACTTCGGGCACTGAAGCTTTCTTT. Its protein product is CASDTRTSGTEAFF.

The DNA for the CDR3 is TGTGCCAGCAGCCCCTTCTCAACCGGGACTAGCGGGAGAAAGGAGACCCAGTACTTC. This translates into CASSPFSTGTSGRKETQYF. The chain combines TRBV9 with TRBJ2-5; 14 bases are a match to TRBD2. After removal of 4 bases from V and 5 bases from J, the junction contained 16 bases not matched to a gene. The CDR3 is made up of 19 amino acids. Germline-derived CDR1 and CDR2 are SGDLS and YYNGEE.